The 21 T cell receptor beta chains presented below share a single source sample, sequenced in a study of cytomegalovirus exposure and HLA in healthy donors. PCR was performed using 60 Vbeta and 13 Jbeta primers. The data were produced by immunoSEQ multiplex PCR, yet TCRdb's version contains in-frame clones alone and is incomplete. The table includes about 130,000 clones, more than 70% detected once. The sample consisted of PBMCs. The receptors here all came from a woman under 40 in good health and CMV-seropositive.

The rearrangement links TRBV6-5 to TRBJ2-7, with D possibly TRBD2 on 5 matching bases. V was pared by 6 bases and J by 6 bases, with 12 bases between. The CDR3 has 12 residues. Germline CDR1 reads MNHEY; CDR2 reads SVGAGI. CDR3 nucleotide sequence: TGTGCCAGCAGCTCTACTAGGGCCGAGCAGTACTTC. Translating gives CASSSTRAEQYF.

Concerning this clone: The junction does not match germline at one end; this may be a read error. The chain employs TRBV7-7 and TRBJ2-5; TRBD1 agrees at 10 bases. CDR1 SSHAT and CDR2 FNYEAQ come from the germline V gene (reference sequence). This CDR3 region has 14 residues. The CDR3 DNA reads TGTGCTAGCAGCCGGGACAGGGGATGGAAGACCCAGTACTTC. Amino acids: CASSRDRGWKTQYF.

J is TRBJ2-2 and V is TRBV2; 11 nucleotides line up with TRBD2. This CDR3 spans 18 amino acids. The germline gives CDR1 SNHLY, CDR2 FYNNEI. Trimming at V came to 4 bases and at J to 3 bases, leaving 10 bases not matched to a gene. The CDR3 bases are TGTGCCAGCAGTGCGCATAGCGGGAGGGCCGGAGACACCGGGGAGCTGTTTTTT. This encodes CASSAHSGRAGDTGELFF.

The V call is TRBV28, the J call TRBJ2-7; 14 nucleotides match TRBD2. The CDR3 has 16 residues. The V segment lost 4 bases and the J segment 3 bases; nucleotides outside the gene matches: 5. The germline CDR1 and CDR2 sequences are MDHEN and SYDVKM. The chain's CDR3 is CASSSGLAGGLYEQYF. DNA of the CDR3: TGTGCCAGCAGTTCAGGACTAGCGGGAGGACTCTACGAGCAGTACTTC. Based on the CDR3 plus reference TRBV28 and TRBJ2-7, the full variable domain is DVKVTQSSRYLVKRTGEKVFLECVQDMDHENMFWYRQDPGLGLRLIYFSYDVKMKEKGDIPEGYSVSREKKERFSLILESASTNQTSMYLCASSSGLAGGLYEQYFGPGTRLTVT.

The CDR3 coding sequence is TGTGCCAGCCCCCCTCCAGGGGCGTTCGAGCAGCCCCAGCATTTT. It codes for CASPPPGAFEQPQHF. This chain connects TRBV5-5 to TRBJ1-5; D is possibly TRBD1 (6 bases). V was trimmed by 7 bases and J by 7 bases, leaving 21 bases between them. Germline CDR1 is SGHKS and CDR2 is YYEKEE (reference sequence). This CDR3 is 15 amino acids long.

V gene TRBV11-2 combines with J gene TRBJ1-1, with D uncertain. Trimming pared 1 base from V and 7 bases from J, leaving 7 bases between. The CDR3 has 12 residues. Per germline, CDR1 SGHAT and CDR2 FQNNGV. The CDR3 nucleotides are TGTGCCAGCAGCTTAGCCGGAGTTGAAGCTTTCTTT. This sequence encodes CASSLAGVEAFF.

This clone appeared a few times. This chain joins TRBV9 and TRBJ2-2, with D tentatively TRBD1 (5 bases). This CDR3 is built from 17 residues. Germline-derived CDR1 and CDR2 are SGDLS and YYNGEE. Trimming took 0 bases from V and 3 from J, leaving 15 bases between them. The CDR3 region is CASSVVPWGSDTGELFF. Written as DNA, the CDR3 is TGTGCCAGCAGCGTAGTACCCTGGGGCAGTGACACCGGGGAGCTGTTTTTT.

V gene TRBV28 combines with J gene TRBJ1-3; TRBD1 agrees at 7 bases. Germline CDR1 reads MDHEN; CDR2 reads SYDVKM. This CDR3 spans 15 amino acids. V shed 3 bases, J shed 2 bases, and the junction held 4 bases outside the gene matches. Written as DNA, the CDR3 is TGTGCCAGCAGTTTCCAGGGGGGACCTGGAAACACCATATATTTT. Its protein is CASSFQGGPGNTIYF.

The DNA for the CDR3 is TGTGCCAGCAGCTCGCGGGACAGTCCCTACGAGCAGTACTTC. It translates to CASSSRDSPYEQYF. The genes are TRBV7-9 and TRBJ2-7; D might be TRBD1 (7 bases). Germline CDR1 and CDR2: SEHNR and FQNEAQ (reference sequence). V lost 4 bases to trimming and J lost 2 bases, with 12 bases between them. The length of the CDR3 is 14 residues.

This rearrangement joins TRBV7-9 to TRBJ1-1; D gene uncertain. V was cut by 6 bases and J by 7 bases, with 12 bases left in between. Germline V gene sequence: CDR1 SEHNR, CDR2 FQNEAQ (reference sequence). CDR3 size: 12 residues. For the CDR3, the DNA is TGTGCCAGCAGTGGACTTTATGGTGAAGCTTTCTTT. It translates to CASSGLYGEAFF.

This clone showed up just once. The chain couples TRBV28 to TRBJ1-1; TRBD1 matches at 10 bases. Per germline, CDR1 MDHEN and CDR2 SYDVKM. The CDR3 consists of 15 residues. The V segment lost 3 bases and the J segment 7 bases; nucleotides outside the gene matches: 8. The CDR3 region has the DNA TGTGCCAGCAGTTTTTCGGGACAGGGGAGTCTTGAAGCTTTCTTT. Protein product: CASSFSGQGSLEAFF.

CDR3 nucleotides: TGCGCCAGCAGCCCCGGACAGGGGTATAATGAAAAACTGTTTTTT. Translating gives CASSPGQGYNEKLFF. This chain joins TRBV5-1 and TRBJ1-4; 9 bases are a match to TRBD1. The CDR3 consists of 15 residues. With 4 bases clipped from V and 4 bases from J, the junction kept 5 bases outside the gene matches. Germline V gene sequence: CDR1 SGHRS, CDR2 YFSETQ.

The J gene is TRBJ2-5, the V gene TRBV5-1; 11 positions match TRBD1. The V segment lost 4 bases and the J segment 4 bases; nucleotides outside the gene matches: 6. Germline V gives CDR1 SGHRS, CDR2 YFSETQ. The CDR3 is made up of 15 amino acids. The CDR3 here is CASSIGGQGVETQYF. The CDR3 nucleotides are TGCGCCAGCAGCATTGGGGGACAGGGGGTAGAGACCCAGTACTTC.

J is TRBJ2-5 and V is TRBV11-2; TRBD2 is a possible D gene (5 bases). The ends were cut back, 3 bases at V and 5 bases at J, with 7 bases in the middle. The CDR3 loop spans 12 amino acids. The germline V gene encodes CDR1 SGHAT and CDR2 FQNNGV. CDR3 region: CASSLEVETQYF. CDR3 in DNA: TGTGCCAGCAGCTTGGAGGTTGAGACCCAGTACTTC.

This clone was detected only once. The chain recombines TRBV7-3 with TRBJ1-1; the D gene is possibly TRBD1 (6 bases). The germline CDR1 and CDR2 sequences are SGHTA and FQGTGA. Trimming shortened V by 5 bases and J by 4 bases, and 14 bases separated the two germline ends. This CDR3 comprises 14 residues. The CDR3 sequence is CASSPGGGATEAFF. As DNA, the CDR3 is TGTGCCAGCAGCCCCGGTGGGGGGGCCACTGAAGCTTTCTTT.

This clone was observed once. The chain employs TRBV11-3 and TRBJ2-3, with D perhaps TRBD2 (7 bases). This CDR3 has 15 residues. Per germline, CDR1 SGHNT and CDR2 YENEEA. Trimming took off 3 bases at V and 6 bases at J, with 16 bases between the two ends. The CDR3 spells CASSFGGGSVDTQYF. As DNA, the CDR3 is TGTGCCAGCAGCTTTGGGGGCGGGAGCGTCGATACGCAGTATTTT.

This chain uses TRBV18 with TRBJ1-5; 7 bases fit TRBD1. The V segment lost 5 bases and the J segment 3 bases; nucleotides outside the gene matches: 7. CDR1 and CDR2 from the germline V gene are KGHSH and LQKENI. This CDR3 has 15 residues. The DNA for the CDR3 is TGTGCCAGCTCATCGTCGACAGGGTCCAATCAGCCCCAGCATTTT. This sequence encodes CASSSSTGSNQPQHF.

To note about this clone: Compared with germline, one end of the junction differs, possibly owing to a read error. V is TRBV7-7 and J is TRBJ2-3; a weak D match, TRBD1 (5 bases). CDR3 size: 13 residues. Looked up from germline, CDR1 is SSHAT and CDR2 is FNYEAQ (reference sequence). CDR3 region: CASSPGSTDTQYF. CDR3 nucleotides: TGTGCTAGCAGCCCAGGGTCCACAGATACGCAGTATTTT.

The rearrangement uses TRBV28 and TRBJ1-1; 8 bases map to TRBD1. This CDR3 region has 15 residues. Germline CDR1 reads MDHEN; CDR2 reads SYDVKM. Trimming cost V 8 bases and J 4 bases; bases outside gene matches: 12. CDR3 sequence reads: CASPRPGQVSTEAFF. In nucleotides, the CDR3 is TGTGCCAGCCCGCGGCCGGGACAGGTGAGCACTGAAGCTTTCTTT.

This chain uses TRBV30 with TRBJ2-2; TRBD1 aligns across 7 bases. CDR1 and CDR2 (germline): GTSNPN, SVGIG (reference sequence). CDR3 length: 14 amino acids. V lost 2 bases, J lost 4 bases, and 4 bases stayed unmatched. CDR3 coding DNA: TGTGCCTGGAGTCCCTGGGACAGCACCGGGGAGCTGTTTTTT. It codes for CAWSPWDSTGELFF. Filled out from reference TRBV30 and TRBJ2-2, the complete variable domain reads SQTIHQWPATLVQPVGSPLSLECTVEGTSNPNLYWYRQAAGRGLQLLFYSVGIGQISSEVPQNLSASRPQDRQFILSSKKLLLSDSGFYLCAWSPWDSTGELFFGEGSRLTVL.

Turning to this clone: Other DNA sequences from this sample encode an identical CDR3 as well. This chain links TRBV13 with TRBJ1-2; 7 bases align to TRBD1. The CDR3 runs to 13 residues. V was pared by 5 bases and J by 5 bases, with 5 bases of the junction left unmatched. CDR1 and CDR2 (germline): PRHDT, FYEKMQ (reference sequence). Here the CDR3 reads CASSRDSLYGYTF. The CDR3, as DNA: TGTGCCAGCAGCAGGGACAGCCTTTATGGCTACACCTTC. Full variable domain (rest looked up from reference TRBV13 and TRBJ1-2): AAGVIQSPRHLIKEKRETATLKCYPIPRHDTVYWYQQGPGQDPQFLISFYEKMQSDKGSIPDRFSAQQFSDYHSELNMSSLELGDSALYFCASSRDSLYGYTFGSGTRLTVV.